This T cell receptor beta chain was found in a study of cytomegalovirus exposure and HLA in healthy donors. Points on this clone: Antigen specificity is unknown.

The PCR employed 60 Vbeta primers together with 13 Jbeta primers. Profiled with immunoSEQ multiplex PCR; TCRdb holds only in-frame clones, not every one. The table shows 120,000 or so clones, with 83% occurring only once. Study-wide results and caveats: It was reportedly the case that the classifier diagnosed cytomegalovirus status with high specificity and sensitivity. Earlier analysis yielded a pattern in which most TCR beta V segments were productive about 87% or about 30% of the time. Generally TCR sequences proved uncommon, though certain public TCRs appeared in numerous donors.

The CDR3 contains 13 residues. Germline CDR1 reads LNHDA; CDR2 reads SQIVND (reference sequence). The V gene lost 4 bases and the J gene lost 8 bases, with 12 bases spanning the gap. The gene calls are TRBV19 and TRBJ2-4; TRBD2 is a possible D gene (5 bases). The clonotype originates from a young man in good health and CMV-seropositive. The source material was PBMCs. The CDR3 sequence is CASSTDRRDIQYF. The CDR3 bases are TGTGCCAGTAGTACCGACCGGCGGGACATTCAGTACTTC.